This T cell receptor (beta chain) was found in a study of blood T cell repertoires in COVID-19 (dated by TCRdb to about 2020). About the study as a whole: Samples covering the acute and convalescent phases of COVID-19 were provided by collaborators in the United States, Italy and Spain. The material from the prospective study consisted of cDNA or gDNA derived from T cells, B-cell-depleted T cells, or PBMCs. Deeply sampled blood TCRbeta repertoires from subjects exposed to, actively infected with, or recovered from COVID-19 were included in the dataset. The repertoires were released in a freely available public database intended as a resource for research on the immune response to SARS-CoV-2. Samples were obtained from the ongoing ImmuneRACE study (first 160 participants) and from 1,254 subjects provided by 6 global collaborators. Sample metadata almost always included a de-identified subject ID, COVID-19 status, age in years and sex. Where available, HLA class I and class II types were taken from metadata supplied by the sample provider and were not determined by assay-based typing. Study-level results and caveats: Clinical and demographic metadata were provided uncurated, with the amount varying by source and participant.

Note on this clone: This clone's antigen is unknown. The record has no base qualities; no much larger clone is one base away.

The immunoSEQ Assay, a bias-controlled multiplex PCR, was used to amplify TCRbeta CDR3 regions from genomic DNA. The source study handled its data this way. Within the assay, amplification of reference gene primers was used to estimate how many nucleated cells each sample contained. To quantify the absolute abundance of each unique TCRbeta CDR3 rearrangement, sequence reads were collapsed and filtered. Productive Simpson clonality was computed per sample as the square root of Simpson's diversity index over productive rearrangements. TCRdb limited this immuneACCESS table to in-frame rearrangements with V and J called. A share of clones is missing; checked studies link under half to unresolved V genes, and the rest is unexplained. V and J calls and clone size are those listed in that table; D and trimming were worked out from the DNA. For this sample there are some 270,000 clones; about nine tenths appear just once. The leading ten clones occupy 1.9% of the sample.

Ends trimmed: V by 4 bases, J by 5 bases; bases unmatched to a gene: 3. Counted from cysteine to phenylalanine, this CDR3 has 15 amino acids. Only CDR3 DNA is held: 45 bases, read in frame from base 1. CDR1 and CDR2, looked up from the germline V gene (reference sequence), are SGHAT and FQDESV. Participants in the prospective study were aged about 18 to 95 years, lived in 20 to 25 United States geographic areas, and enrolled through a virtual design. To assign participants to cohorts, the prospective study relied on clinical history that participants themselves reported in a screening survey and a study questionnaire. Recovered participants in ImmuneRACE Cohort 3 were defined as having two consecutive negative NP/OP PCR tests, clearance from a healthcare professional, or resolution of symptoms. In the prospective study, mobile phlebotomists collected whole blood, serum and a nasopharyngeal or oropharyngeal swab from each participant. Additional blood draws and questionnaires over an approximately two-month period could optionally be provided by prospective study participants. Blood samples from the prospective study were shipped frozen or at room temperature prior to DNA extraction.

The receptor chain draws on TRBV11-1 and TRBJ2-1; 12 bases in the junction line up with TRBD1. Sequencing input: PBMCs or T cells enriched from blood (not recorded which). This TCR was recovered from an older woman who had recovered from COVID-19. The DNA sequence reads TGTGCCAGCAGCTCCCGGGACAGGGGGCACAATGAGCAGTTCTTC. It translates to CASSSRDRGHNEQFF.